Listed here are 27 T cell receptor beta chains from one sample, sequenced in a study of shared clonotypes between healthy human individuals (dated by TCRdb to 2018 to 2020). CD8 naive samples were CD45RO-negative cells positively selected for CCR7, giving a CD45RA+CCR7+ population that excluded TemRA cells. Library prep was done by the immunoSEQ multiplex PCR assay. TCRdb took this table from immuneACCESS and kept in-frame rearrangements with V and J called. Such tables lack part of the clones; where checked against another copy, unresolved V genes explain under half of the gap, and the rest is unexplained. For this sample there are around 2,000,000 clones; about 94% appear just once. Around 1% of the sample goes to the ten largest clones. The sequenced sample was naive CD8+ T cells sorted from blood. The sample's cell subset or site label, in plain terms: CD45RA+CCR7+. The source is a man younger than 35 in good health.

The chain joins TRBV7-9 to TRBJ2-7; D perhaps matches TRBD2 (6 bases). The germline V and J ends were trimmed by 1 base and 5 bases, with 15 bases remaining between them. The CDR3 contains 15 residues. From germline, CDR1 is SEHNR and CDR2 FQNEAQ (reference sequence). The CDR3 protein is CASSLGGVPRHEQYF. CDR3 DNA: TGTGCCAGCAGCTTAGGGGGGGTACCCCGCCACGAGCAGTACTTC.

This chain joins TRBV28 and TRBJ1-6; perhaps TRBD1 as D (5 bases). CDR1 and CDR2 from the germline V gene are MDHEN and SYDVKM. Trimming left V 11 bases short and J 0 bases short, with 17 bases between. The CDR3 contains 16 residues. CDR3 DNA sequence: TGTGCCTGCGGGGAGACAGCAACCTCCTATAATTCACCCCTCCACTTT. It yields the protein CACGETATSYNSPLHF.

This clone came up once. The V call is TRBV25-1, the J call TRBJ2-7, with a tentative D call TRBD1 (5 bases). In germline, CDR1 is MGHDK, CDR2 SYGVNS. V shed 4 bases and J shed 7 bases, with 11 bases lying between them. The length of the CDR3 is 12 residues. The CDR3 spells CASSVQGDEQYF. In DNA, the CDR3 is TGTGCCAGCAGTGTTCAAGGGGATGAGCAGTACTTC.

The chain uses TRBV5-6 and TRBJ1-1; a weak D match, TRBD1 (6 bases). Trimming took 1 base from V and 4 from J, leaving 14 bases between them. The germline V gene encodes CDR1 SGHDT and CDR2 YYEEEE. This CDR3 is 15 amino acids long. Here the CDR3 reads CASSLWWQGPTEAFF. The DNA for the CDR3 is TGTGCCAGCAGCTTGTGGTGGCAGGGGCCCACTGAAGCTTTCTTT.

This chain joins TRBV11-2 and TRBJ2-7, with TRBD1 identical over 9 bases. With V trimmed by 2 bases and J by 5 bases, 7 bases remained unmatched. In germline, CDR1 is SGHAT, CDR2 FQNNGV. The CDR3 is made up of 15 amino acids. CDR3 sequence reads: CASSLSRGQGNEQYF. In DNA form, the CDR3 reads TGTGCCAGCAGCTTATCGAGAGGACAGGGGAACGAGCAGTACTTC.

This rearrangement joins TRBV4-3 to TRBJ2-5; TRBD1 matches 7 bases. Germline CDR1 LGHNA, CDR2 YSLEER. With V trimmed by 5 bases and J by 5 bases, 11 bases remained unmatched. The CDR3 covers 15 residues. Here the CDR3 reads CASSFSTGERETQYF. The CDR3 DNA is TGCGCCAGCAGCTTTTCAACAGGGGAGCGGGAGACCCAGTACTTC.

This chain joins TRBV5-1 and TRBJ2-3, with D possibly matching TRBD1 (6 bases). Germline assignment: CDR1 SGHRS and CDR2 YFSETQ. The germline V and J ends were trimmed by 3 bases and 6 bases, with 17 bases remaining between them. The CDR3 consists of 15 residues. As DNA, the CDR3 is TGCGCCAGCAGCTGGGGGCCAGAGCATCCGGATACGCAGTATTTT. It specifies CASSWGPEHPDTQYF. Together with reference TRBV5-1 and TRBJ2-3, the CDR3 gives the full variable domain: KAGVTQTPRYLIKTRGQQVTLSCSPISGHRSVSWYQQTPGQGLQFLFEYFSETQRNKGNFPGRFSGRQFSNSRSEMNVSTLELGDSALYLCASSWGPEHPDTQYFGPGTRLTVL.

CDR3 sequence reads: CAWTSPGAGGYGYTF. The CDR3 DNA reads as TGTGCCTGGACCTCGCCAGGGGCAGGAGGCTATGGCTACACCTTC. The gene calls are TRBV30 and TRBJ1-2; TRBD1 is a possible D gene (6 bases). V lost 4 bases and J 4 bases, leaving 19 bases between the germline ends. Germline assignment: CDR1 GTSNPN and CDR2 SVGIG (reference sequence). CDR3 length: 15 amino acids. Complete variable domain (other parts from reference TRBV30 and TRBJ1-2): SQTIHQWPATLVQPVGSPLSLECTVEGTSNPNLYWYRQAAGRGLQLLFYSVGIGQISSEVPQNLSASRPQDRQFILSSKKLLLSDSGFYLCAWTSPGAGGYGYTFGSGTRLTVV.

V is TRBV21-1 and J is TRBJ2-7; TRBD1, the table's D call, was not compared with the DNA. TRBV21-1 counts as a pseudogene. The CDR3 is 15 amino acids. The CDR3 sequence is CASSKVGDRVDEQYF. The CDR3 nucleotides read TGTGCCAGCAGCAAGGTTGGAGACAGGGTGGACGAGCAGTACTTC.

The V gene is TRBV28, the J gene TRBJ2-6; D is ambiguous. The germline V gene encodes CDR1 MDHEN and CDR2 SYDVKM. V shed 5 bases and J shed 0 bases, with 8 bases lying between them. This CDR3 spans 15 amino acids. CDR3 nucleotide sequence: TGTGCCAGCAGTCAACAGAGCTCTGGGGCCAACGTCCTGACTTTC. It encodes CASSQQSSGANVLTF.

This chain connects TRBV27 to TRBJ2-3, with TRBD1 matching over 8 bases. The CDR3 totals 14 residues. V lost 7 bases and J lost 0; bases outside the gene matches: 3. The V gene's germline CDR1 is MNHEY and CDR2 SMNVEV (reference sequence). The CDR3 region has the DNA TGTGCCAGCACCAGGACAGGGAGCACAGATACGCAGTATTTT. This encodes CASTRTGSTDTQYF.

To note about this clone: Other DNA variants within this sample encode the same CDR3. J is TRBJ2-7 and V is TRBV5-6; 7 bases match TRBD2. Losses at the gene ends were 2 bases for V and 0 bases for J; bases not matched to a gene: 2. The germline CDR1 and CDR2 sequences are SGHDT and YYEEEE. The CDR3 sequence is 14 residues long. DNA of the CDR3: TGTGCCAGCAGCTTAGCGGGGAGCTCCTACGAGCAGTACTTC. Amino acids: CASSLAGSSYEQYF.

This chain connects TRBV7-9 to TRBJ2-7; the D is unclear. V was clipped by 3 bases and J by 0 bases, with 9 bases between them. This CDR3 has 14 residues. The germline CDR1 and CDR2 sequences are SEHNR and FQNEAQ (reference sequence). This CDR3 reads CASSFIPGSYEQYF. The CDR3 nucleotides read TGTGCCAGCAGCTTTATACCAGGCTCCTACGAGCAGTACTTC.

The V gene is TRBV6-6, the J gene TRBJ2-1; the D gene is possibly TRBD1 (5 bases). This CDR3 comprises 14 residues. Trimming stripped 0 bases from V and 10 bases from J, with 13 bases between. Germline V lookup: CDR1 MNHNY, CDR2 SVGAGI (reference sequence). CDR3 nucleotide sequence: TGTGCCAGCAGTTACTCGAATTCCGGACAAGAGCAGTTCTTC. Residues: CASSYSNSGQEQFF.

The chain links TRBV7-9 to TRBJ1-4; 8 nucleotides agree with TRBD1. CDR3 size: 17 residues. V was pared by 5 bases and J by 8 bases, with 16 bases of the junction left unmatched. Germline V gene data show CDR1 as SEHNR and CDR2 as FQNEAQ (reference sequence). CDR3 protein: CASSAPQGAGDSEKLFF. The CDR3 nucleotides are TGTGCCAGCAGCGCACCGCAGGGGGCGGGAGATTCCGAAAAACTGTTTTTT.

The rearrangement links TRBV5-4 to TRBJ2-5, with 7 bases aligning to TRBD2. The J segment lost 0 bases and the V segment lost 2 bases, leaving 7 bases of the junction unmatched. CDR3 length equals 16 residues. The germline gives CDR1 SGHNT, CDR2 YYREEE (reference sequence). The CDR3 reads CASSFLTSAYQETQYF. The CDR3 bases are TGTGCCAGCAGCTTCTTAACTAGCGCCTACCAAGAGACCCAGTACTTC.

This chain connects TRBV6-5 to TRBJ1-6, with 7 bases fitting TRBD1. The CDR3 consists of 13 residues. Trimming removed 6 bases from V and 6 bases from J; junction bases left unmatched: 2. Germline values: CDR1 MNHEY, CDR2 SVGAGI. The CDR3 spells CASSAGGNSPLHF. The CDR3 DNA sequence: TGTGCCAGCAGCGCAGGGGGTAATTCACCCCTCCACTTT.

In regard to this clone: The sample contains more than one DNA sequence encoding this CDR3. The chain has TRBV28 and TRBJ2-1; TRBD1 aligns across 8 bases. Looked up from germline, CDR1 is MDHEN and CDR2 is SYDVKM. CDR3 length: 14 residues. V lost 6 bases, J lost 1 base, and 2 bases stayed unmatched. The CDR3 here is CASSDRGSYNEQFF. The CDR3 nucleotides read TGTGCCAGCAGCGACAGGGGATCCTACAATGAGCAGTTCTTC.

This chain uses TRBV19 with TRBJ2-1; no reliable D call. The CDR3 totals 13 residues. The V gene's germline CDR1 is LNHDA and CDR2 SQIVND (reference sequence). Trimming stripped 1 base from V and 8 bases from J, with 9 bases between. The DNA for the CDR3 is TGTGCCAGTAGTATAGTTGGGATGGATGAGCAGTTCTTC. This gives the protein CASSIVGMDEQFF.

The rearrangement uses TRBV7-6 and TRBJ2-7, with 10 bases fitting TRBD1. From germline, CDR1 is SGHVS and CDR2 FNYEAQ. The CDR3 is 16 residues long. The V and J ends lost 4 bases and 4 bases, in that order; junction bases with no gene match: 10. CDR3 amino acids: CASSSSRDRGNYEQYF. CDR3 DNA sequence: TGTGCCAGCAGCTCGTCCCGGGACAGGGGCAATTACGAGCAGTACTTC.

J is TRBJ2-7 and V is TRBV28; 7 bases align to TRBD2. Per the germline V gene, CDR1 is MDHEN and CDR2 is SYDVKM. There are 14 residues in the CDR3. After removal of 4 bases from V and 0 bases from J, the junction contained 3 bases not matched to a gene. Here the CDR3 reads CASSYGGTSYEQYF. In DNA form, the CDR3 reads TGTGCCAGCAGTTACGGGGGGACCTCCTACGAGCAGTACTTC.

The gene calls are TRBV29-1 and TRBJ1-1; no clear D gene. V dropped 3 bases and J dropped 1 base, with 18 bases sitting between them. CDR3 size: 16 residues. From germline, CDR1 is SQVTM and CDR2 ANQGSEA. The CDR3 here is CSVDARGSPRNTEAFF. The CDR3 DNA follows: TGCAGCGTTGATGCCCGAGGGAGTCCCCGGAACACTGAAGCTTTCTTT.

The gene calls are TRBV4-1 and TRBJ1-1; no firm D call. Looked up from germline, CDR1 is MGHRA and CDR2 is YSYEKL. Trimming cost V 4 bases and J 4 bases, with 10 bases left between them. This CDR3 comprises 13 residues. The DNA of the CDR3 is TGCGCCAGCAGCCCGGTGGAGGGCACTGAAGCTTTCTTT. This codes for CASSPVEGTEAFF.

Of note for this clone: Within the sample, other DNA sequences also encode this same CDR3. The chain has TRBV15 and TRBJ2-7; D remains unclear. This CDR3 is built from 13 residues. Germline CDR1 reads LNHNV; CDR2 reads YYDKDF (reference sequence). Trimming removed 3 bases at V and 0 bases at J, with 6 bases between. The CDR3, as DNA: TGTGCCACCAGCAGGACGGGCTCCTACGAGCAGTACTTC. It is translated as CATSRTGSYEQYF.

The V call is TRBV9, the J call TRBJ2-2; 10 bases fit TRBD2. The germline CDR1 and CDR2 sequences are SGDLS and YYNGEE. The trim removed 3 bases at V and 5 bases at J, leaving 16 bases unmatched. CDR3 length: 19 residues. CDR3 region: CASSAYPSGSIVGTGELFF. CDR3 DNA sequence: TGTGCCAGCAGCGCCTATCCTAGCGGGAGTATAGTTGGAACCGGGGAGCTGTTTTTT.

This chain joins TRBV4-3 and TRBJ1-2; D is perhaps TRBD1 (5 bases). Germline loops: CDR1 LGHNA, CDR2 YSLEER. The CDR3 sequence is 16 residues long. The V end lost 0 bases, the J end lost 2 bases, and 13 bases lay between the germline ends. The DNA of the CDR3 is TGCGCCAGCAGCCAAGAATGGGCAGGGCCGAACTATGGCTACACCTTC. It translates to CASSQEWAGPNYGYTF.

This sequence joins TRBV7-9 and TRBJ2-3, with D possibly matching TRBD1 (5 bases). Between the trimmed V and J ends, which lost 8 bases and 1 base, there was a span of 13 bases. The CDR3 is 14 amino acids. CDR1 and CDR2 (germline): SEHNR, FQNEAQ (reference sequence). DNA of the CDR3: TGTGCCAGCTCTAGGGGATTGGGCACAGATACGCAGTATTTT. Translation gives CASSRGLGTDTQYF.